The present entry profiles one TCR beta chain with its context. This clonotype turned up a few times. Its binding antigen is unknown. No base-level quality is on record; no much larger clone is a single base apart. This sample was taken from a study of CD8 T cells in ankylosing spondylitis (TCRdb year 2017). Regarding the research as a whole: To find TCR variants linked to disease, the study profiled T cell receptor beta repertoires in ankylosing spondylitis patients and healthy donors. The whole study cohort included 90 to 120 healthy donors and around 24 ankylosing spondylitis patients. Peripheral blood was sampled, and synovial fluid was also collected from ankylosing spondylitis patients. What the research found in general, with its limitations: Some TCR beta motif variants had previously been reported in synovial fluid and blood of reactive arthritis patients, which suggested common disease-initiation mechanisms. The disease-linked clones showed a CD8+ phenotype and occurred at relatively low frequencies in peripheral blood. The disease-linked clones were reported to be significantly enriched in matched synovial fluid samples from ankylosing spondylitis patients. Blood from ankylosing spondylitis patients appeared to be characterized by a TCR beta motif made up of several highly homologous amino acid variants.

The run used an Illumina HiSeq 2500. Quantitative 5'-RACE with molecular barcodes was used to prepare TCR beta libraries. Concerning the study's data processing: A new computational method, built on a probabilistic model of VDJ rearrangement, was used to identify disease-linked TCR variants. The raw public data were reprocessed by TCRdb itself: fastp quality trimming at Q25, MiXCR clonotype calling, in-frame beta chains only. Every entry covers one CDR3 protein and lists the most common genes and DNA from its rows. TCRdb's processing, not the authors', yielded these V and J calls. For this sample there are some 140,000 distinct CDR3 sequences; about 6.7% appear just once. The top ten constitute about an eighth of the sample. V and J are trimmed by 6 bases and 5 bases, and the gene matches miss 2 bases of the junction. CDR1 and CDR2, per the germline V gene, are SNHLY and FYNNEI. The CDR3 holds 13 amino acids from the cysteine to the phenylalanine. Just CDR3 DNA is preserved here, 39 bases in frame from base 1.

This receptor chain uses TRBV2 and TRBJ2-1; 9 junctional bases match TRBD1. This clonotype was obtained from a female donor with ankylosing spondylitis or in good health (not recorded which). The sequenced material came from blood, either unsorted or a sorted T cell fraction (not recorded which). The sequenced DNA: TGTGCCAGCAGACAGGGGGCTAACAATGAGCAGTTCTTC. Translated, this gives CASRQGANNEQFF.